This entry lists 26 T cell receptor beta chains sequenced from one sample in a study of T-cell reconstitution after alpha-beta-depleted transplantation in children. Molecular barcoding with unique molecular identifiers was used for the TCRbeta library. MiXCR, run by TCRdb on the PCR reads, gives a single entry per CDR3 protein. Among hundreds of thousands of distinct CDR3 sequences, less than 15% were seen once, and the ten largest hold 0.79%. Material: PBMCs, obtained before TCRalphabeta/CD19-depleted stem cell transplant. The source is a girl under 10 years old with congenital amegakaryocytic thrombocytopenia, due to receive a stem cell transplant.

The chain couples TRBV5-1 to TRBJ2-1; 8 positions match TRBD2. Trimming cost V 0 bases and J 9 bases; bases outside gene matches: 14. The germline V gene encodes CDR1 SGHRS and CDR2 YFSETQ. The CDR3 has 17 residues. The CDR3 region is CASSLGPAGDFRVEQFF. Here the CDR3 DNA reads TGCGCCAGCAGCTTGGGACCAGCGGGAGACTTTAGAGTTGAGCAGTTCTTC.

This clonotype turned up a few times. V is TRBV7-2 and J is TRBJ1-1; possibly TRBD1 for D (5 bases). Germline-derived CDR1 and CDR2 are SGHTA and FQGNSA. The CDR3 totals 16 residues. Trimming left V 4 bases short and J 0 bases short, with 15 bases between. The CDR3 DNA follows: TGTGCCAGCAGCTCTAGGGCGGGGCAGCTGAACACTGAAGCTTTCTTT. This codes for CASSSRAGQLNTEAFF. Full variable domain (outside the CDR3, taken from reference TRBV7-2 and TRBJ1-1): GAGVSQSPSNKVTEKGKDVELRCDPISGHTALYWYRQSLGQGLEFLIYFQGNSAPDKSGLPSDRFSAERTGGSVSTLTIQRTQQEDSAVYLCASSSRAGQLNTEAFFGQGTRLTVV.

This rearrangement joins TRBV7-9 to TRBJ2-2; 7 nucleotides agree with TRBD2. Per germline, CDR1 SEHNR and CDR2 FQNEAQ (reference sequence). Losses at the gene ends were 5 bases for V and 3 bases for J; bases not matched to a gene: 12. CDR3 length equals 17 residues. CDR3 nucleotides: TGTGCCAGCAGCCCAGAGGTTAATCGGGAGGACACCGGGGAGCTGTTTTTT. This gives the protein CASSPEVNREDTGELFF.

The chain carries TRBV7-9 and TRBJ2-1; 8 bases align to TRBD2. CDR1 and CDR2 from the germline V gene are SEHNR and FQNEAQ (reference sequence). After removal of 5 bases from V and 4 bases from J, the junction contained 4 bases not matched to a gene. CDR3 length: 14 amino acids. The CDR3 loop is CASSPQREYNEQFF. CDR3 bases: TGTGCCAGCAGCCCCCAGCGGGAGTACAATGAGCAGTTCTTC. Variable domain in full (rest from reference TRBV7-9 and TRBJ2-1): DTGVSQNPRHKITKRGQNVTFRCDPISEHNRLYWYRQTLGQGPEFLTYFQNEAQLEKSRLLSDRFSAERPKGSFSTLEIQRTEQGDSAMYLCASSPQREYNEQFFGPGTRLTVL.

This clonotype was observed a few times. The rearrangement joins TRBV5-6 to TRBJ2-1; D possibly corresponds to TRBD2 (6 bases). Trimming took 2 bases from V and 9 from J, leaving 18 bases between them. Germline V CDR1 and CDR2: SGHDT, YYEEEE. This CDR3 has 15 amino acids. The CDR3 DNA reads TGTGCCAGCAGCTTAGACTTGGGAGGTGCGGGTGAGCAGTTCTTC. Protein sequence: CASSLDLGGAGEQFF.

This clonotype has a handful of counts. The chain has TRBV5-1 and TRBJ2-1; TRBD2 matches 14 bases. The CDR3 sequence is 20 residues long. The germline V gene has CDR1 SGHRS and CDR2 YFSETQ. V gave up 3 bases and J gave up 2 bases; unmatched junction bases: 13. The CDR3 DNA reads TGCGCCAGCAGCTGGAAGCCGGGACTAGCGGGAGAAGGGGCCTACAATGAGCAGTTCTTC. Encoded protein: CASSWKPGLAGEGAYNEQFF.

This clonotype has only a few counts. The chain recombines TRBV29-1 with TRBJ2-7, with 8 bases aligning to TRBD2. With 6 bases clipped from V and 2 bases from J, the junction kept 6 bases outside the gene matches. Germline CDR1 SQVTM, CDR2 ANQGSEA. The CDR3 has 13 amino acids. The CDR3 DNA sequence: TGCAGCGTAGGGACTAGTCCTCCCTACGAGCAGTACTTC. Translating gives CSVGTSPPYEQYF.

This clonotype was detected ten times or more. The chain is built from TRBV5-1 and TRBJ1-2; D is undetermined. Trimming stripped 4 bases from V and 1 base from J, with 11 bases between. This CDR3 comprises 14 residues. The germline V gene has CDR1 SGHRS and CDR2 YFSETQ. The CDR3, as DNA: TGCGCCAGCAGCCCGGCAGGCCTTAACTATGGCTACACCTTC. Translated, it gives CASSPAGLNYGYTF. Using reference TRBV5-1 and TRBJ1-2 for the parts outside the CDR3, the full variable domain is KAGVTQTPRYLIKTRGQQVTLSCSPISGHRSVSWYQQTPGQGLQFLFEYFSETQRNKGNFPGRFSGRQFSNSRSEMNVSTLELGDSALYLCASSPAGLNYGYTFGSGTRLTVV.

Of note for this clonotype: It may be a read error: a sequence one base away is much more abundant. The V call is TRBV20-1, the J call TRBJ2-1, with 15 bases fitting TRBD2. The CDR3 covers 17 residues. CDR1 is DFQATT, CDR2 SNEGSKA, per germline (reference sequence). As DNA, the CDR3 is TGCTGTGCCCCGGGACTAGCGGGAGGTCTTTCCTACAATGAGCAGTTCTTC. This codes for CCAPGLAGGLSYNEQFF.

This clonotype has only a few counts. J is TRBJ2-7 and V is TRBV29-1, with 7 bases matching TRBD2. The V segment lost 1 base and the J segment 2 bases; nucleotides outside the gene matches: 5. This CDR3 contains 14 residues. Germline lookup yields CDR1 SQVTM and CDR2 ANQGSEA. In DNA form, the CDR3 reads TGCAGCGTTGAAGGCCGCGGGACTACCTACGAGCAGTACTTC. This translates into CSVEGRGTTYEQYF.

This clonotype was counted only a few times. The rearrangement links TRBV24-1 to TRBJ2-3; the match to TRBD2 covers 10 bases. This CDR3 region has 18 residues. Losses at the gene ends were 5 bases for V and 0 bases for J; bases not matched to a gene: 10. Per germline, CDR1 KGHDR and CDR2 SFDVKD. CDR3 in amino acids: CATSAPQGAGGSTDTQYF. The CDR3 DNA is TGTGCCACCAGTGCCCCACAGGGAGCGGGGGGGAGCACAGATACGCAGTATTTT.

This clonotype was picked up many times. The V gene is TRBV5-1, the J gene TRBJ2-5; TRBD2 agrees at 9 bases. V gave up 7 bases and J gave up 5 bases; unmatched junction bases: 15. CDR1 is SGHRS, CDR2 YFSETQ, per germline. The CDR3 spans 16 residues. The CDR3 sequence is CASGFGSGSEEETQYF. The CDR3 DNA is TGCGCCAGCGGGTTTGGTAGCGGGAGCGAGGAGGAGACCCAGTACTTC. Supplemented by reference TRBV5-1 and TRBJ2-5, the full variable domain reads KAGVTQTPRYLIKTRGQQVTLSCSPISGHRSVSWYQQTPGQGLQFLFEYFSETQRNKGNFPGRFSGRQFSNSRSEMNVSTLELGDSALYLCASGFGSGSEEETQYFGPGTRLLVL.

The sample holds many counts of this clonotype. J is TRBJ2-5 and V is TRBV20-1; D gene uncertain. The CDR3 is 11 amino acids. Trimming took 3 bases from V and 2 from J, leaving 4 bases between them. The germline CDR1 and CDR2 sequences are DFQATT and SNEGSKA (reference sequence). The chain's CDR3 is CSASGQETQYF. DNA for the CDR3: TGCAGTGCTAGTGGGCAAGAGACCCAGTACTTC.

This clonotype occurred a few times. The chain is built from TRBV12-3 or TRBV12-4 and TRBJ1-2; 8 bases fit TRBD1. The length of the CDR3 is 13 residues. The V gene end was trimmed by 3 bases and the J gene end by 10 bases; junction bases not matched to a gene: 7. CDR3 nucleotide sequence: TGTGCCAGCAGTTTCGGCAGGGGGCTTTCCTACACCTTC. Translation gives CASSFGRGLSYTF.

In this sample, this clonotype turned up a few times. The chain links TRBV25-1 to TRBJ2-7, with TRBD2 matching over 13 bases. There are 13 residues in the CDR3. With 4 bases clipped from V and 8 bases from J, the junction kept 2 bases outside the gene matches. Germline values: CDR1 MGHDK, CDR2 SYGVNS. The CDR3 DNA is TGTGCCAGCAGTGGGGGACTAGCGGGACAGCAGTACTTC. Translating it yields CASSGGLAGQQYF.

In its sample, this clonotype was seen many times. The J gene is TRBJ2-5, the V gene TRBV28; D possibly corresponds to TRBD1 (5 bases). The CDR3 has 11 amino acids. The germline V gene encodes CDR1 MDHEN and CDR2 SYDVKM. Trimming removed 7 bases at V and 4 bases at J, with 7 bases between. CDR3 sequence reads: CASTGIETQYF. The CDR3 DNA follows: TGTGCCAGCACAGGGATAGAGACCCAGTACTTC.

The gene calls are TRBV7-2 and TRBJ2-7, with 10 positions matching TRBD2. The CDR3 length is 14 residues. J lost 6 bases, V lost 5 bases, and 7 bases had no gene match. The germline gives CDR1 SGHTA, CDR2 FQGNSA. CDR3 residues: CASSPRTSGREQYF. CDR3 nucleotides: TGTGCCAGCAGCCCCCGGACTAGCGGTCGCGAGCAGTACTTC.

Details on this clonotype: One end of the junction varies from germline; a read error may be responsible. CDR3 bases: TGTGCCTGCTCACATGGAGCAGCTGTGAATTCACCCCTCCACTTT. It yields the protein CACSHGAAVNSPLHF. The rearrangement joins TRBV18 to TRBJ1-6; D gene unclear. Germline loops: CDR1 KGHSH, CDR2 LQKENI. The CDR3 runs 15 residues. Using reference TRBV18 and TRBJ1-6 for the parts outside the CDR3, the full variable domain is NAGVMQNPRHLVRRRGQEARLRCSPMKGHSHVYWYRQLPEEGLKFMVYLQKENIIDESGMPKERFSAEFPKEGPSILRIQQVVRGDSAAYFCACSHGAAVNSPLHFGNGTRLTVT.

This clonotype occurred many times. The V and J genes are TRBV20-1 and TRBJ2-2; TRBD1 agrees at 7 bases. This CDR3 has 13 residues. The V segment lost 6 bases and the J segment 5 bases; nucleotides outside the gene matches: 6. The V gene's germline CDR1 is DFQATT and CDR2 SNEGSKA (reference sequence). CDR3 nucleotide sequence: TGCAGTGCCCTGGGACAGTTGACCGGGGAGCTGTTTTTT. It encodes CSALGQLTGELFF.

The chain is built from TRBV20-1 and TRBJ2-5, with a possible D match to TRBD2 (6 bases). Germline values: CDR1 DFQATT, CDR2 SNEGSKA (reference sequence). The V end lost 5 bases, the J end lost 5 bases, and 21 bases lay between the germline ends. The CDR3 totals 15 residues. This CDR3 is CSAPTTRGRRETQYF. The CDR3 coding sequence is TGCAGTGCTCCTACGACCCGGGGGAGAAGGGAGACCCAGTACTTC.

V usage is TRBV4-1 and J usage is TRBJ2-5; D may be TRBD2 (5 bases). Germline CDR1 reads MGHRA; CDR2 reads YSYEKL. Between the trimmed V and J ends, which lost 0 bases and 0 bases, there was a span of 8 bases. This CDR3 is built from 15 residues. The CDR3 loop is CASSQDHGNQETQYF. The DNA of the CDR3 is TGCGCCAGCAGCCAAGATCACGGGAACCAAGAGACCCAGTACTTC.

V is TRBV11-2 and J is TRBJ2-5; no clear D. The germline V gene encodes CDR1 SGHAT and CDR2 FQNNGV. Trimming shortened V by 4 bases and J by 4 bases, and 16 bases separated the two germline ends. The CDR3 extends over 15 amino acids. CDR3: CASSYRTLGTETQYF. The CDR3 DNA reads TGTGCCAGCAGCTACCGGACCTTGGGCACAGAGACCCAGTACTTC.

This chain connects TRBV9 to TRBJ2-7, with 10 bases identical to TRBD2. V shed 2 bases, J shed 7 bases, and the junction held 9 bases outside the gene matches. The CDR3 extends over 15 amino acids. Germline-derived CDR1 and CDR2 are SGDLS and YYNGEE. This chain's CDR3 is CASSVSSGSQVEQYF. For the CDR3, the DNA is TGTGCCAGCAGCGTTTCTAGCGGGAGTCAGGTTGAGCAGTACTTC.

This chain uses TRBV18 with TRBJ2-7; 7 bases are a match to TRBD2. With V trimmed by 6 bases and J by 5 bases, 7 bases remained unmatched. The CDR3 is 13 residues long. Looked up from germline, CDR1 is KGHSH and CDR2 is LQKENI. CDR3: CASSRLAPDEQYF. DNA for the CDR3: TGTGCCAGCTCTCGACTAGCTCCGGACGAGCAGTACTTC.

The V call is TRBV5-1, the J call TRBJ1-2; 7 bases fit TRBD1. Losses at the gene ends were 0 bases for V and 4 bases for J; bases not matched to a gene: 6. Germline V gene data show CDR1 as SGHRS and CDR2 as YFSETQ. The CDR3 has 15 residues. CDR3 amino acids: CASSLDSGTVYGYTF. CDR3 bases: TGCGCCAGCAGCTTGGATAGCGGGACAGTCTATGGCTACACCTTC.

The rearrangement links TRBV20-1 to TRBJ2-1; 8 nucleotides agree with TRBD2. The CDR3 has 15 amino acids. The trim removed 4 bases at V and 0 bases at J, leaving 5 bases unmatched. Germline CDR1 and CDR2: DFQATT and SNEGSKA (reference sequence). Written as DNA, the CDR3 is TGCAGTGCTATTTCAAGCGGGAGCTCCTACAATGAGCAGTTCTTC. Translation gives CSAISSGSSYNEQFF.